The present entry profiles one T cell receptor beta chain with its context. Assay: immunoSEQ multiplex PCR; the TCRdb copy retains only in-frame clones and omits some. The sample contains tens of thousands of clones, 80% to 90% of which appear only once. The sample is drawn from a study of T cell changes during pregnancy in multiple sclerosis. V lost 6 bases, J lost 8 bases, and 16 bases lay in between. The CDR3 is 13 residues long. CDR1 MNHEY and CDR2 SVGAGI come from the germline V gene. Sequences were derived from CD8+ T cells from peripheral blood mononuclear cells, sampled in the first trimester of pregnancy. The rearrangement joins TRBV6-5 to TRBJ1-1; D perhaps matches TRBD1 (5 bases). The TCR was taken from a female donor in good health, enrolled as a control in a pregnancy study. CDR3: CASSFQPRTEAFF. The CDR3 bases are TGTGCCAGCAGCTTCCAACCTCGGACAGAAGCTTTCTTT.